This section outlines one T cell receptor beta chain sequence together with its context. As yet, its antigen is unknown. The germline V and J ends were trimmed by 8 bases and 0 bases, with 11 bases remaining between them. This CDR3 region has 15 residues. In germline, CDR1 is MDHEN, CDR2 SYDVKM. Sample-barcoded 5' priming and a J-beta primer mix drove a second PCR of roughly 6 to 12 cycles. Each of the cDNA molecules was tagged by a template-switch adaptor with 12 random nucleotides. Using its own MiXCR run on the 5' RACE reads, TCRdb lists one record per CDR3 protein. The table has about 1.8 million distinct CDR3 sequences, 49% seen once. The sample belongs to a study of blood T cells in healthy people across ages. General study results and limits: TCR beta diversity per million T cells fell roughly linearly with age.

The chain is built from TRBV28 and TRBJ2-6, with D perhaps matching TRBD1 (5 bases). This sequence originates from a woman between 40 and 55 years old in good health. Sequenced: blood. In DNA form, the CDR3 reads TGTGCCAGCGGCCAGGGTCCCTCTGGGGCCAACGTCCTGACTTTC. This sequence encodes CASGQGPSGANVLTF.